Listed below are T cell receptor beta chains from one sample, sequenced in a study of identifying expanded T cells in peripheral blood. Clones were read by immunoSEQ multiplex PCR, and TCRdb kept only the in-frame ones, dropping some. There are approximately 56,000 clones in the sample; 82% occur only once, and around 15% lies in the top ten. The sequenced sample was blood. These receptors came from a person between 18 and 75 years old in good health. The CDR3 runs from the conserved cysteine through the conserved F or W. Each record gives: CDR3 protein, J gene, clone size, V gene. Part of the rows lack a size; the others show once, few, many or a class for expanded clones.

CASSQWTGVTEAFF | TRBJ1-1 | . | TRBV5-1
CASSLQGRVEQYF | TRBJ2-7 | . | TRBV11-2
CASSVFDEDTQYF | TRBJ2-3 | . | TRBV9
CASSPKRLSYNEQFF | TRBJ2-1 | . | TRBV4-3
CASSPAPDRATNEKLFF | TRBJ1-4 | once | TRBV4-1
CASSPQGDTQYF | TRBJ2-3 | . | TRBV18
CASSLGGAWGETQYF | TRBJ2-5 | . | TRBV5-1
CAWTRTTTEAFF | TRBJ1-1 | . | TRBV30
CASSLRTGRNQPQHF | TRBJ1-5 | . | TRBV7-8
CASSESWARNSPLHF | TRBJ1-6 | . | TRBV9
CASSKGQSEAFF | TRBJ1-1 | . | TRBV2